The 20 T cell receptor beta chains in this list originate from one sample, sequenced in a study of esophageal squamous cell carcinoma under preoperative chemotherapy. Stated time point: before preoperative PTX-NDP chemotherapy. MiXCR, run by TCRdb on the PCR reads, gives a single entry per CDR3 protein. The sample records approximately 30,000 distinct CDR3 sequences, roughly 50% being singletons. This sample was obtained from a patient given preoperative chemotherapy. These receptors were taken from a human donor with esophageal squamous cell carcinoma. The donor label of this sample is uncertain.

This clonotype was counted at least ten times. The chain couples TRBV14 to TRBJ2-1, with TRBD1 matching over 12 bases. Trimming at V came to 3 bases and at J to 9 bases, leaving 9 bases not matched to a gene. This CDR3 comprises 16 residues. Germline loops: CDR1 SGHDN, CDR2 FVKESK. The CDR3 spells CASSHGPGQGAIEQFF. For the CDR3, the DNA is TGTGCCAGCAGCCACGGCCCGGGACAGGGGGCGATTGAGCAGTTCTTC.

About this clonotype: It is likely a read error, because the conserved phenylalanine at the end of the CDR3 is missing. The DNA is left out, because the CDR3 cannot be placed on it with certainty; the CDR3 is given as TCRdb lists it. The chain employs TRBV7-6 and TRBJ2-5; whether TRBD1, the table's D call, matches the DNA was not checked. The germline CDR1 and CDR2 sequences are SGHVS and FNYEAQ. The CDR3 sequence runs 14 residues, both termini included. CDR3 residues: CASSLDGRPESQYL.

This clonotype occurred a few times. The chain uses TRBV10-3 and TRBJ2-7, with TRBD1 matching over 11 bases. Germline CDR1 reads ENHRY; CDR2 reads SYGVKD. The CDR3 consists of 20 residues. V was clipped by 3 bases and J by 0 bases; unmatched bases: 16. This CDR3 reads CAISDSSGGQGAPSSYEQYF. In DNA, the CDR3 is TGTGCCATCAGTGACAGTTCAGGAGGACAGGGGGCACCTAGCTCCTACGAGCAGTACTTC.

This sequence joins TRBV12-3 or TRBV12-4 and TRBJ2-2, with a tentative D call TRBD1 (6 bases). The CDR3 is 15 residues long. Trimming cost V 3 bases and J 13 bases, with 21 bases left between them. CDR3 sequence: CASSFTTVNTGTLFF. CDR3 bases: TGTGCCAGCAGTTTTACAACAGTGAACACAGGGACGCTGTTTTTT.

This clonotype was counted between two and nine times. CDR3 nucleotide sequence: TGTGCCAGCGGACGCGGGGGGAGCTACGAGCAGTACTTC. It specifies CASGRGGSYEQYF. This sequence joins TRBV7-2 and TRBJ2-7, with TRBD2 matching 8 bases. There are 13 residues in the CDR3. The trim removed 8 bases at V and 3 bases at J, leaving 6 bases unmatched. Germline V lookup: CDR1 SGHTA, CDR2 FQGNSA.

In DNA, the CDR3 is TGTGCCAGCAGTTTAACTAGCGGTGGGGGCGACGCCCAGTACTTC. It yields the protein CASSLTSGGGDAQYF. J is TRBJ2-5 and V is TRBV12-3 or TRBV12-4; 8 bases align to TRBD2. The ends lost 2 bases at V and 9 bases at J; junction bases unmatched: 11. The CDR3 is made up of 15 amino acids.

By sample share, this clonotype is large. For the CDR3, the DNA is TGTGCCAGCAGCTTAGCGCTTGATACGCAGTATTTT. Protein sequence: CASSLALDTQYF. The chain recombines TRBV7-8 with TRBJ2-3; D is uncertain. This CDR3 region has 12 residues. The germline V and J ends were trimmed by 0 bases and 6 bases, with 4 bases remaining between them. CDR1 and CDR2 (germline): SGHVS, FQNEAQ.

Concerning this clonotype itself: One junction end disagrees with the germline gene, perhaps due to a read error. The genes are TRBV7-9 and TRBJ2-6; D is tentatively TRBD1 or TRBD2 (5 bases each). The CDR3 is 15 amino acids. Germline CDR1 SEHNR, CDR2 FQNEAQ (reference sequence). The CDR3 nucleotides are TGTGCCAGCAGCTTCGGGGCCTCTGGGGCCAACGTGCTGTACTTC. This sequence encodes CASSFGASGANVLYF.

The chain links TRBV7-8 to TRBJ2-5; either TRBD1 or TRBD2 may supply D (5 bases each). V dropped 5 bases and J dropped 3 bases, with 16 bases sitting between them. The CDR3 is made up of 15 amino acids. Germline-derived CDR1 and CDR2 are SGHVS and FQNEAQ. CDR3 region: CASSPLAGGKETQYF. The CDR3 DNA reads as TGTGCCAGCAGCCCCCTCGCTGGGGGAAAAGAGACCCAGTACTTC.

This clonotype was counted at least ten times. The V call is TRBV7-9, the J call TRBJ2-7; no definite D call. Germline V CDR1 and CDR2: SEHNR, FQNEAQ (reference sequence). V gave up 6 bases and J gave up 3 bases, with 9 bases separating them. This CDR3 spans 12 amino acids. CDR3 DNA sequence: TGTGCCAGCAGTAAATGGGGCTACGAGCAGTACTTC. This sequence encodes CASSKWGYEQYF.

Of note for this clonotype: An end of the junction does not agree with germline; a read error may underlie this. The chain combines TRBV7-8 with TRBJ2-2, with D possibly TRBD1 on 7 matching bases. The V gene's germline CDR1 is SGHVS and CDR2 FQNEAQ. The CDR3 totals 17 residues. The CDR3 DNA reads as TGTGCCAGCAGCGTACATCCGCGGGAAGGGGGCACCGGGAAGCTGTATTTT. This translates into CASSVHPREGGTGKLYF. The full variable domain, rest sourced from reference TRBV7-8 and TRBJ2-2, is GAGVSQSPRYKVAKRGQDVALRCDPISGHVSLFWYQQALGQGPEFLTYFQNEAQLDKSGLPSDRFFAERPEGSVSTLKIQRTQQEDSAVYLCASSVHPREGGTGKLYFGEGSRLTVL.

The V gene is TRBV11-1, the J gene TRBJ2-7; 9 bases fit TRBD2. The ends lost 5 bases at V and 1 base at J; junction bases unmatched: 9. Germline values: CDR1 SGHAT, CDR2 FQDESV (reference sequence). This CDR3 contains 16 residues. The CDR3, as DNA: TGTGCCAGCAGCAGTAGCGGGGGAGCCGCGTCCTACGAGCAGTACTTC. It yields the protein CASSSSGGAASYEQYF.

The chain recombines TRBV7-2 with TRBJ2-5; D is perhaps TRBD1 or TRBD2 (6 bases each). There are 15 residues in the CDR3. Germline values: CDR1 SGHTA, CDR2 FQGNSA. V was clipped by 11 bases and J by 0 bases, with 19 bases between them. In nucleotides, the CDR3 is TGTGCCGGGGGGCTCCGGGGCCGTGACCAAGAGACCCAGTACTTC. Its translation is CAGGLRGRDQETQYF.

CDR3 coding DNA: TGTGCCAGCAGTGAATACTTATCGGAGACCCAGTACTTC. Translated: CASSEYLSETQYF. The rearrangement uses TRBV6-1 and TRBJ2-7, with D hard to call. The J call may be in error: the DNA end matches TRBJ2-5 better. The germline V gene encodes CDR1 MNHNS and CDR2 SASEGT. The CDR3 covers 13 residues.

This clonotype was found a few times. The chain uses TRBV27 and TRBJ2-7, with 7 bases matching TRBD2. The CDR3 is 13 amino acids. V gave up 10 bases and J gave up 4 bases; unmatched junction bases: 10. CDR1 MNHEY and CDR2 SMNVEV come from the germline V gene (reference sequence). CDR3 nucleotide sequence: TGTGCCACCTACTCGACTAGCTTGTACGAGCAGTACTTC. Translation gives CATYSTSLYEQYF.

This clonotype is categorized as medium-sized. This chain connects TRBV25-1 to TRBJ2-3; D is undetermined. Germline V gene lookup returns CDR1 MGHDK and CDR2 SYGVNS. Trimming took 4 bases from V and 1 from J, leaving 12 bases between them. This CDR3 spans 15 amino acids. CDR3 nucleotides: TGTGCCAGCAGTGGGGTCGGTGCAGGCACAGATACGCAGTATTTT. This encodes CASSGVGAGTDTQYF.

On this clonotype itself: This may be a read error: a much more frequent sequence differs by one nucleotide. The DNA for the CDR3 is TGTGCCAGCAGTTTAGGACAGGGCAACACAGATACGCAGTATTTT. Its protein product is CASSLGQGNTDTQYF. V usage is TRBV6-5 and J usage is TRBJ2-3, with TRBD1 identical over 8 bases. Per germline, CDR1 MNHEY and CDR2 SVGAGI. CDR3 length: 15 amino acids. With V trimmed by 4 bases and J by 2 bases, 5 bases remained unmatched.

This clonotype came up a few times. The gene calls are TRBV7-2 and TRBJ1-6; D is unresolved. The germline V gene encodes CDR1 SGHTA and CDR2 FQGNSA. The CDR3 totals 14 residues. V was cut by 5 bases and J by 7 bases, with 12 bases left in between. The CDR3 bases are TGTGCCAGCAGCAGGGTAGTTGGGAATTCACCCCTCCACTTT. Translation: CASSRVVGNSPLHF.

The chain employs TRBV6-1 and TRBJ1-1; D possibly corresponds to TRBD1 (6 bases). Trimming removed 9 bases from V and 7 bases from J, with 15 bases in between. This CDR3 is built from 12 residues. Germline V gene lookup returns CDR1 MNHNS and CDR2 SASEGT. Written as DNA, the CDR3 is TGTGCCAGTTCAGCGAAAGGGGGTGAAGCTTTCTTT. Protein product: CASSAKGGEAFF.

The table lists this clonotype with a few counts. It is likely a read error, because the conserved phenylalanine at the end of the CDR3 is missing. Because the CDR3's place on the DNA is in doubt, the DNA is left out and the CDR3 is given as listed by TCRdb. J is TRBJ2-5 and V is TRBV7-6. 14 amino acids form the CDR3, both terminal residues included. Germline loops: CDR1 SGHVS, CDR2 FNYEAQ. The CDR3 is CASSLDGHQETQHL.